This is a list of T cell receptor beta chains from one sample in a study of Ad26.COV2.S vaccination and SARS-CoV-2 variants. The data were produced by immunoSEQ multiplex PCR, yet TCRdb's version contains in-frame clones alone and is incomplete. The data show about 400,000 clones, approximately 90% seen once. Here the sequenced sample was peripheral blood, taken in a trial of Ad26.COV2.S vaccine versus placebo. The receptors originated from a person aged 18 to 65 who received the Ad26.COV2.S COVID-19 vaccine or a placebo. Both conserved end residues are part of each CDR3. The D gene is left open where the match is weak. Clone size is shown for a subset of rows, as once, few, many or a class of expanded clone.

j_call clone_size d_call v_call cdr3_nt cdr3_aa
TRBJ2-2 - TRBD1 TRBV2 TGTGCCAGCAGTCGACAGGGGCCCTACACCGGGGAGCTGTTTTTT CASSRQGPYTGELFF
TRBJ2-7 - TRBD2 TRBV10-3 TGTGCCATTAGGGGCCGGGAGGGGGATACCTACGAGCAGTACTTC CAIRGREGDTYEQYF
TRBJ2-6 - - TRBV6-4 TGTGCCAGCAGTGACTCGCCAGGCCACTCTGGGGCCAACGTCCTGACTTTC CASSDSPGHSGANVLTF
TRBJ2-2 - - TRBV24-1 TGTGCCACCAGTGATATGGTCAGGGCGGACACCGGGGAGCTGTTTTTT CATSDMVRADTGELFF
TRBJ2-7 once - TRBV27 TGTGCCAGCAGTGGGCAGGGCTACGAGCAGTACTTC CASSGQGYEQYF
TRBJ2-3 - - TRBV20-1 TGCAGTGCCTTTATAGCAGATACGCAGTATTTT CSAFIADTQYF
TRBJ1-1 once - TRBV11-2 TGTGCCAGCAGCTTCGGGGGCGTGGTTCCAGCTTTCTTT CASSFGGVVPAFF
TRBJ2-3 - - TRBV28 TGTGCCAGCAGGGAAGGCCCCACAGATACGCAGTATTTT CASREGPTDTQYF
TRBJ2-1 - - TRBV6-4 TGTGCCAGCAGTGAGTATACGAGCTCCTACAATGAGCAGTTCTTC CASSEYTSSYNEQFF
TRBJ1-4 - - TRBV5-1 TGCGCCAGCAGCTTGGAGGTAGCAACTAATGAAAAACTGTTTTTT CASSLEVATNEKLFF
TRBJ1-2 - - TRBV4-1 TGCGCCAGCAGCCAAGAATCGTCGGCAAACTATGGCTACACCTTC CASSQESSANYGYTF
TRBJ1-3 - - TRBV19 TGTGCCAGTAGTATAGAAGGCCCAAGCGTTGGAAACACCATATATTTT CASSIEGPSVGNTIYF
TRBJ2-7 - TRBD1 TRBV27 TGTGCCAGCAGTTTACTCCCCGGGACAGGGTCCTACGAGCAGTACTTC CASSLLPGTGSYEQYF
TRBJ1-1 - - TRBV25-1 TGTGCCAGCAGTGAACCAGGTGGAGATCCGCCTTTCTTT CASSEPGGDPPFF
TRBJ2-3 - TRBD2 TRBV11-2 TGTGCCAGCAGCTTAAGTTTCAGCGGGAGATCAGATACGCAGTATTTT CASSLSFSGRSDTQYF
TRBJ1-3 - TRBD1 TRBV9 TGTGCCAGCAGCGGTACAGGGGTCGGAAACACCATATATTTT CASSGTGVGNTIYF
TRBJ1-2 once - TRBV5-4 TGTGCCAGCAGCTTGGTTGGCGGCCTAGGGGATGGCTACACCTTC CASSLVGGLGDGYTF
TRBJ2-1 - - TRBV27 TGTGCCAGCAGTTCATCCGACGGCGATGAGCAGTTCTTC CASSSSDGDEQFF
TRBJ2-3 - TRBD2 TRBV9 TGTGCCAGCAGCGTCCTAGCGGGACTCGCAGATACGCAGTATTTT CASSVLAGLADTQYF
TRBJ2-3 - - TRBV7-3 TGTGCCAGCAGCTCGGGACTTTACACAGATACGCAGTATTTT CASSSGLYTDTQYF
TRBJ2-2 once - TRBV29-1 TGCAGCGTGAGCCCGACGGACGGGGAGCTGTTTTTT CSVSPTDGELFF
TRBJ1-2 - - TRBV10-3 TGTGCCATCAGTGAGTTAGGGGGAACCGGCTACACCTTC CAISELGGTGYTF
TRBJ2-7 - - TRBV5-6 TGTGCCAGCAGCCGCGAGGGTCACTCCTACGAGCAGTACTTC CASSREGHSYEQYF
TRBJ1-1 - - TRBV28 TGTGCCAGCAGACCAGCGTTGAACACTGAAGCTTTCTTT CASRPALNTEAFF
TRBJ1-6 - - TRBV4-2 TGTGCCAGCAGCCAACCTGGACAGTCGGGAAATTCACCCCTCCACTTT CASSQPGQSGNSPLHF
TRBJ1-5 - - TRBV10-3 TGTGCCATCAGTGAAAGGAGGGGAGGGGGTCAGCCCCAGCATTTT CAISERRGGGQPQHF